The clone carrying this T cell receptor beta chain was observed a handful of times. V was cut by 3 bases and J by 7 bases, with 9 bases left in between. CDR1 and CDR2 from the germline V gene are ENHRY and SYGVKD. This CDR3 spans 12 amino acids. The study used a library that attached unique molecular identifiers to individual cDNA molecules. Per the original methods: There were a median of around 97,000 TCRs per sample, with a range from about 20,000 to 700,000. TCRdb recomputed calls from the RACE reads with MiXCR, one row per CDR3 protein. It is TCRdb's table, rather than the study itself, that gives the V and J calls and clone size. The sample has just over 350,000 distinct CDR3 sequences; about 6% are singletons. The sample is drawn from a study of human T cells and chemical hapten exposure. Study-level information: Per-sample TCR yields varied mainly from small pooled library volume differences.

Time point meaning: patch test 2, 6 weeks after DPC sensitization. The treatment: therapeutic diphenylcyclopropenone sensitization with weekly scalp DPC. Unfractionated whole blood yielded total RNA. The material was whole blood, obtained in connection with sensitization to the hapten diphenylcyclopropenone (DPC). The chain has TRBV10-3 and TRBJ1-1, with D maybe TRBD1 (6 bases). The receptor's source is a young woman with alopecia areata. Some clones in this sample may be carry-over from other donors' samples. The CDR3 bases are TGTGCCATCAGTGAACTACAGGGTGAAGCTTTCTTT. As protein: CAISELQGEAFF.